The clone carrying this T cell receptor beta chain appeared once. These data come from a study of OX40 agonist ivuxolimab in advanced cancers. Across the study: Ivuxolimab was delivered to patients intravenously every 2 weeks at doses spanning 0.01 to 10 mg/kg.

Clones were read by immunoSEQ multiplex PCR, and TCRdb kept only the in-frame ones, dropping some. Of tens of thousands of clones in the sample, approximately 85% are singletons; the top ten hold roughly 3%. Germline lookup yields CDR1 MNHNS and CDR2 SASEGT. Germline trimming cut 6 bases from V and 8 bases from J; bases unmatched to any gene: 5. The CDR3 totals 12 residues. Autoimmune disease history or systemic immunosuppression meant exclusion. The chain carries TRBV6-1 and TRBJ1-1; 8 positions agree with TRBD1. The starting material was CD4+ or CD8+ T cells sorted from blood, obtained in a trial of the OX40 agonist ivuxolimab. The receptor comes from an adult with an advanced solid tumor such as melanoma, head and neck, liver or kidney cancer. The CDR3 loop is CASSRRDREAFF. CDR3 in DNA: TGTGCCAGCAGCCGTAGGGACAGGGAAGCTTTCTTT.